The clone carrying this T cell receptor beta chain was seen a few times. The antigen is not known. A much larger clone lies one base from this, so it may be a read error. These data are taken from a study of T cells in Graves' hyperthyroidism and ophthalmopathy. Notes on the study in general: Researchers found most expanded thyroid clonotypes above 0.001 in blood as well.

The source material, RNA transcripts, was used to amplify TCR beta CDR3 regions. Initially, a first-round RT-PCR of the TCR CDR3 employed the HTBI primer set. Each CDR3 protein is one row after TCRdb ran MiXCR on the multiplex PCR reads. The table records around 660,000 distinct CDR3 sequences, 45% of them present only once. The ends lost 10 bases at V and 12 bases at J; junction bases unmatched: 14. Germline V CDR1 and CDR2: LNHDA, SQIVND (reference sequence). The CDR3 is 13 amino acids. Uncontrolled infection, other autoimmune disease, pregnancy or lactation excluded patients. In making diagnoses, clinical symptoms, serum thyroxine and TRAb, thyroid ultrasound and orbital computed tomography were all used.

The chain couples TRBV19 to TRBJ1-4; 7 bases match TRBD1. The sequence derives from an adult man with Graves' disease, either hyperthyroidism or ophthalmopathy (not recorded which). The sequencing sample was made of peripheral blood or thyroid tissue (not recorded which). DNA for the CDR3: TGTGCCACCAGTGATTACACAGGGGAAGAACTGTTTTTT. Translation: CATSDYTGEELFF.